The 24 T cell receptor beta chains in this list originate from one sample, sequenced in a study of OX40 agonist ivuxolimab in advanced cancers. The method was immunoSEQ multiplex PCR; TCRdb's version includes in-frame clones alone and lacks a portion of them. The table shows 57,000 or so clones, with 86% occurring only once. The specimen was CD4+ or CD8+ T cells sorted from blood, collected in a trial of the OX40 agonist ivuxolimab. These receptors originate from an adult with an advanced solid tumor such as melanoma, head and neck, liver or kidney cancer.

A remark on this clone: The sample contains more than one DNA sequence encoding this CDR3. The rearrangement uses TRBV19 and TRBJ1-5; 7 nucleotides align to TRBD1. From germline, CDR1 is LNHDA and CDR2 SQIVND (reference sequence). After removal of 3 bases from V and 5 bases from J, the junction contained 1 base not matched to a gene. The CDR3 runs to 13 residues. The CDR3 nucleotides are TGTGCCAGTAGTATCCAGGGGGATCAGCCCCAGCATTTT. Translation: CASSIQGDQPQHF.

The sample holds a few counts of this clone. The CDR3 is CASSERRDTQYF. As DNA, the CDR3 is TGTGCCAGTAGTGAAAGACGAGATACGCAGTATTTT. This sequence joins TRBV19 and TRBJ2-3; D call uncertain. The length of the CDR3 is 12 residues. Trimming took 5 bases from V and 5 from J, leaving 8 bases between them. Germline CDR1 reads LNHDA; CDR2 reads SQIVND (reference sequence).

The chain carries TRBV6-1 and TRBJ2-7; 8 nucleotides agree with TRBD1. The germline gives CDR1 MNHNS, CDR2 SASEGT. The CDR3 loop spans 15 amino acids. Losses at the gene ends were 5 bases for V and 3 bases for J; bases not matched to a gene: 9. CDR3 sequence: CASSFGQGFFYEQYF. In DNA, the CDR3 is TGTGCCAGCAGTTTCGGACAGGGATTCTTCTACGAGCAGTACTTC.

DNA of the CDR3: TGTGCCAGCAGCTTCCGACAGGAGTCCTACGAGCAGTACTTC. The encoded protein is CASSFRQESYEQYF. The rearrangement uses TRBV7-9 and TRBJ2-5; tentative D call: TRBD1 (6 bases). The better agreement between TRBJ2-7 and the DNA end casts doubt on the J call. This CDR3 has 14 amino acids. Germline V gives CDR1 SEHNR, CDR2 FQNEAQ (reference sequence).

This rearrangement joins TRBV4-1 to TRBJ1-2; D remains unclear. Trimming cost V 2 bases and J 1 base, with 8 bases left between them. CDR1 is MGHRA and CDR2 is YSYEKL in the germline V gene. This CDR3 comprises 14 residues. The CDR3 region is CASSQPLINYGYTF. The CDR3 DNA is TGCGCCAGCAGCCAACCTCTCATTAACTATGGCTACACCTTC.

The chain has TRBV7-2 and TRBJ1-2, with 8 positions matching TRBD1. The CDR3 has 13 amino acids. Losses at the gene ends were 5 bases for V and 7 bases for J; bases not matched to a gene: 6. CDR1 and CDR2 from the germline V gene are SGHTA and FQGNSA. The CDR3: CASSRPGGGGYTF. The CDR3 DNA follows: TGTGCCAGCAGCCGACCAGGGGGCGGTGGCTACACCTTC.

The chain combines TRBV7-2 with TRBJ2-5; 8 bases align to TRBD2. Germline values: CDR1 SGHTA, CDR2 FQGNSA. J was trimmed by 4 bases and V by 5 bases; bases with no gene match: 15. This CDR3 has 17 residues. CDR3 DNA sequence: TGTGCCAGCAGCAACCACCGGGAGCGGGGGACGCGAGAGACCCAGTACTTC. It yields the protein CASSNHRERGTRETQYF.

J is TRBJ2-3 and V is TRBV9, with D possibly being TRBD1 or TRBD2 (6 bases each). Looked up from germline, CDR1 is SGDLS and CDR2 is YYNGEE. The CDR3 sequence is 20 residues long. V lost 4 bases and J lost 2, with 29 bases in between. Here the CDR3 DNA reads TGTGCCAGCAGCCCACACCACCCCACTGTTTTAACGGGGGCCACAGATACGCAGTATTTT. This codes for CASSPHHPTVLTGATDTQYF.

The chain is built from TRBV5-1 and TRBJ2-4; D may be TRBD1 (6 bases). Germline V CDR1 and CDR2: SGHRS, YFSETQ. Trimming cost V 4 bases and J 1 base, with 24 bases left between them. The CDR3 loop spans 19 amino acids. The CDR3 region is CASSPEARDTTLAKNIQYF. The CDR3 coding sequence is TGCGCCAGCAGCCCGGAGGCCCGGGACACCACCCTGGCCAAAAACATTCAGTACTTC.

The V call is TRBV25-1, the J call TRBJ1-6; tentative D call: TRBD1 (5 bases). This CDR3 contains 15 residues. The germline V and J ends were trimmed by 6 bases and 7 bases, with 16 bases remaining between them. Germline loops: CDR1 MGHDK, CDR2 SYGVNS. The CDR3 DNA follows: TGTGCCAGCAGCCCGGGGGTGTACAGAAATTCACCCCTCCACTTT. Protein product: CASSPGVYRNSPLHF.

This rearrangement joins TRBV7-2 to TRBJ2-7, with 9 bases fitting TRBD1. CDR1 SGHTA and CDR2 FQGNSA come from the germline V gene. The CDR3 is 14 amino acids. Losses at the gene ends were 7 bases for V and 2 bases for J; bases not matched to a gene: 6. The CDR3 loop reads CASNPGQGPYEQYF. CDR3 DNA sequence: TGTGCCAGCAACCCGGGACAGGGTCCCTACGAGCAGTACTTC. Full variable domain (missing parts from reference TRBV7-2 and TRBJ2-7): GAGVSQSPSNKVTEKGKDVELRCDPISGHTALYWYRQSLGQGLEFLIYFQGNSAPDKSGLPSDRFSAERTGGSVSTLTIQRTQQEDSAVYLCASNPGQGPYEQYFGPGTRLTVT.

The J gene is TRBJ2-3, the V gene TRBV7-9; possible D gene TRBD2, 5 bases. This CDR3 comprises 16 residues. Germline V gene data show CDR1 as SEHNR and CDR2 as FQNEAQ (reference sequence). V was trimmed by 4 bases and J by 2 bases, leaving 16 bases between them. CDR3: CASSSSGIKHTDTQYF. CDR3 nucleotide sequence: TGTGCCAGCAGCTCATCCGGGATCAAACACACAGATACGCAGTATTTT.

This chain connects TRBV4-2 to TRBJ2-1, with TRBD2 matching over 10 bases. The V gene end was trimmed by 6 bases and the J gene end by 8 bases; junction bases not matched to a gene: 10. In germline, CDR1 is LGHNA, CDR2 YNFKEQ. This CDR3 has 15 amino acids. CDR3 bases: TGTGCCAGCAGGCCGGCTAGCGGGGGTTGGTATGAGCAGTTCTTC. Protein product: CASRPASGGWYEQFF.

This clone was recorded once. The chain carries TRBV4-3 and TRBJ2-1, with TRBD1 matching 12 bases. J was trimmed by 8 bases and V by 3 bases; bases with no gene match: 8. This CDR3 has 16 amino acids. Germline values: CDR1 LGHNA, CDR2 YSLEER. CDR3 DNA sequence: TGCGCCAGCAGCCAGGTCTCCGGGACAGGGGGCGATGAGCAGTTCTTC. It is translated as CASSQVSGTGGDEQFF.

This chain joins TRBV19 and TRBJ1-5, with TRBD1 matching 11 bases. The germline V gene encodes CDR1 LNHDA and CDR2 SQIVND (reference sequence). V lost 5 bases and J lost 7; bases outside the gene matches: 7. The CDR3 spans 15 residues. The CDR3 DNA reads as TGTGCCAGTAGTTTGGGACAGGGGGAAGGGCAGCCCCAGCATTTT. Translating it yields CASSLGQGEGQPQHF.

This chain uses TRBV30 with TRBJ2-2, with D uncertain. The CDR3 runs to 12 residues. CDR1 is GTSNPN, CDR2 SVGIG, per germline (reference sequence). Deletions cut 4 bases from V and 4 bases from J, with 7 bases between. The CDR3: CAWTVSTGELFF. In nucleotides, the CDR3 is TGTGCCTGGACAGTGTCCACCGGGGAGCTGTTTTTT.

V gene TRBV27 combines with J gene TRBJ2-7; 10 positions agree with TRBD1. The CDR3 has 15 amino acids. Per germline, CDR1 MNHEY and CDR2 SMNVEV (reference sequence). J was trimmed by 4 bases and V by 5 bases; bases with no gene match: 8. This chain's CDR3 is CASSDDRGRGYEQYF. In nucleotides, the CDR3 is TGTGCCAGCAGTGATGACAGGGGGCGAGGGTACGAGCAGTACTTC.

V and J are TRBV2 and TRBJ1-5, with D hard to call. Trimming stripped 7 bases from V and 3 bases from J, with 13 bases between. Germline V CDR1 and CDR2: SNHLY, FYNNEI. CDR3 length: 14 residues. CDR3 in DNA: TGTGCCAGCACACGGAACAGATACAATCAGCCCCAGCATTTT. It specifies CASTRNRYNQPQHF.

The V call is TRBV27, the J call TRBJ2-3; 7 bases map to TRBD1. CDR1 is MNHEY and CDR2 is SMNVEV in the germline V gene (reference sequence). The CDR3 has 15 residues. The V and J ends lost 7 bases and 5 bases, in that order; junction bases with no gene match: 12. The CDR3 nucleotides are TGTGCCAGCAACACGGACAGGCAGCGAGGAGATACGCAGTATTTT. Translated: CASNTDRQRGDTQYF.

The rearrangement uses TRBV7-2 and TRBJ2-1; D uncertain. Trimming shortened V by 2 bases and J by 9 bases, and 11 bases separated the two germline ends. Germline values: CDR1 SGHTA, CDR2 FQGNSA. The CDR3 spans 13 residues. CDR3 sequence reads: CASSLRVTSEQFF. Written as DNA, the CDR3 is TGTGCCAGCAGCTTACGGGTGACGAGTGAGCAGTTCTTC.

For the CDR3, the DNA is TGTGCCAGTAGCCCTCGACTAGCGGGGAGGGGAACAGATACGCAGTATTTT. Translated, it gives CASSPRLAGRGTDTQYF. The J gene is TRBJ2-3, the V gene TRBV19; 11 bases line up with TRBD2. J was trimmed by 3 bases and V by 6 bases; bases with no gene match: 11. CDR1 is LNHDA, CDR2 SQIVND, per germline (reference sequence). There are 17 residues in the CDR3.

V is TRBV28 and J is TRBJ2-1; 12 nucleotides align to TRBD2. The CDR3 has 16 amino acids. Germline V gene data show CDR1 as MDHEN and CDR2 as SYDVKM. V lost 5 bases and J lost 1; bases outside the gene matches: 3. The CDR3, as DNA: TGTGCCAGCAGTCCGGGGACTAGCGGGTCCTACAATGAGCAGTTCTTC. This gives the protein CASSPGTSGSYNEQFF.

V and J are TRBV6-5 and TRBJ1-2, with D possibly being TRBD1 (5 bases). Trimming pared 0 bases from V and 8 bases from J, leaving 13 bases between. The CDR3 spans 14 residues. Germline V gives CDR1 MNHEY, CDR2 SVGAGI. As DNA, the CDR3 is TGTGCCAGCAGTTACTCTCCCAGGGAATCGGGCTACACCTTC. This translates into CASSYSPRESGYTF.

The chain joins TRBV27 to TRBJ2-1, with 12 bases identical to TRBD1. The CDR3 covers 14 residues. V dropped 4 bases and J dropped 10; count of bases not matched to a gene: 5. Germline values: CDR1 MNHEY, CDR2 SMNVEV (reference sequence). CDR3 coding DNA: TGTGCCAGCAGTTGGGGACAGGGGGCGGGGGAGCAGTTCTTC. Translation gives CASSWGQGAGEQFF.